This T cell receptor (beta chain) was captured by sequencing in a study of shared clonotypes between healthy human individuals. The overall study: CD4 naive and memory got three plates each, CD8 naive two, CD8 memory one.

Looked up from germline, CDR1 is SGHNT and CDR2 is YENEEA. Trimming removed 1 base from V and 5 bases from J; junction bases left unmatched: 5. The CDR3 covers 14 residues. A note on this clone: Antigen specificity is unknown.

Only in-frame clones appear in the TCRdb table, and some are missing; sequencing was by immunoSEQ multiplex PCR. Among around 510,000 clones, around 95% were seen once, and the ten largest hold approximately 0.067%. Study-wide results and caveats: Shared clonotypes across all four donors exceeded non-shared ones in generation probability.

The V and J genes are TRBV11-3 and TRBJ2-7; 7 nucleotides match TRBD2. The sample taken for sequencing was naive CD4+ T cells sorted from blood. Subset denoted: CD45RA+ positively selected. The clonotype originates from a woman aged 30 to 39 in good health. The CDR3 loop is CASSLGGSLNEQYF. The DNA for the CDR3 is TGTGCCAGCAGCTTAGGCGGGAGTTTAAACGAGCAGTACTTC.